These 5 T cell receptor beta chains originate from one sample sequenced in a study of T cells in Graves' hyperthyroidism and ophthalmopathy. Using RNA transcripts as the source, TCR beta CDR3 regions were amplified. First-round RT-PCR targeting the TCR CDR3 was performed with the HTBI primer set. TCRdb itself ran the multiplex PCR reads through MiXCR, one entry per CDR3 protein. Of approximately 150,000 distinct CDR3 sequences in the sample, 9.4% are singletons; the top ten hold less than 25%. The sample taken for sequencing was blood. Receptors were obtained from a woman aged 18 to 35 with Graves' hyperthyroidism that later progressed to Graves' ophthalmopathy.

This clonotype was counted ten times or more. This sequence joins TRBV27 and TRBJ1-1; D is uncertain. This CDR3 contains 13 residues. Between the trimmed V and J ends, which lost 3 bases and 6 bases, there was a span of 11 bases. In germline, CDR1 is MNHEY, CDR2 SMNVEV (reference sequence). Here the CDR3 reads CASSLHKIAEAFF. The CDR3 DNA is TGTGCCAGCAGTTTGCATAAGATTGCTGAAGCTTTCTTT.

There are many counts of this clonotype. V is TRBV20-1 and J is TRBJ2-7, with 7 bases lining up with TRBD2. The J segment lost 0 bases and the V segment lost 5 bases, leaving 10 bases of the junction unmatched. This CDR3 is built from 15 residues. Germline-derived CDR1 and CDR2 are DFQATT and SNEGSKA (reference sequence). CDR3 sequence reads: CSAPRGDRSSYEQYF. DNA for the CDR3: TGCAGTGCTCCCCGGGGGGACCGAAGCTCCTACGAGCAGTACTTC.

This clonotype was detected a few times. The chain is built from TRBV11-3 and TRBJ2-1, with 15 bases fitting TRBD2. Germline CDR1 SGHNT, CDR2 YENEEA. The J segment lost 6 bases and the V segment lost 1 base, leaving 7 bases of the junction unmatched. The CDR3 totals 18 residues. This chain's CDR3 is CASSLGLGLAGGVNEQFF. The CDR3 DNA reads as TGTGCCAGCAGCTTAGGCCTCGGACTAGCGGGAGGGGTCAATGAGCAGTTCTTC.

The sample holds many counts of this clonotype. The chain carries TRBV27 and TRBJ2-7; 9 nucleotides align to TRBD1. V was pared by 4 bases and J by 5 bases, with 9 bases of the junction left unmatched. Germline CDR1 reads MNHEY; CDR2 reads SMNVEV (reference sequence). The CDR3 runs to 15 residues. The CDR3 DNA is TGTGCCAGCAGTTATCCCGGGACAGGGAGAAACGAGCAGTACTTC. It yields the protein CASSYPGTGRNEQYF.

Remarks on this clonotype: This may be a read error: a much more frequent sequence differs by one nucleotide. The chain is built from TRBV28 and TRBJ1-3; D unresolved. From germline, CDR1 is MDHEN and CDR2 SYDVKM. This CDR3 is built from 15 residues. CDR3 nucleotides: TGTGCCAGCGGTTTCCCTGTCGCCTCTGGAAACACCATATATTTT. It translates to CASGFPVASGNTIYF. Full variable domain (remainder filled in from reference TRBV28 and TRBJ1-3): DVKVTQSSRYLVKRTGEKVFLECVQDMDHENMFWYRQDPGLGLRLIYFSYDVKMKEKGDIPEGYSVSREKKERFSLILESASTNQTSMYLCASGFPVASGNTIYFGEGSWLTVV.